This T cell receptor (beta chain) is drawn from a study of blood T cell repertoires in COVID-19. This clone has a single count. Original methodology: From reference gene primer amplification, estimates of nucleated cell counts were derived. Sequencing was performed with immunoSEQ multiplex PCR; in TCRdb, only in-frame clones are kept and a portion is missing. The V and J calls and clone size come from that table; D and trimming were worked out from the DNA. Of hundreds of thousands of clones listed, 89% are singletons. Participant ages covered roughly 18 to 89 years across around 25 US areas. Researchers sorted participants into cohorts using their self-reported clinical history. Before being deemed recovered, Cohort 3 donors had two negative PCRs, clearance, or symptom resolution. Per the germline V gene, CDR1 is LNHDA and CDR2 is SQIVND (reference sequence). The CDR3 consists of 14 residues. The V end was cut by 6 bases, the J end by 5 bases, with 16 bases between.

Material for sequencing was PBMCs or T cells enriched from blood (not recorded which). The TCR originated in a middle-aged woman who had recovered from COVID-19. This chain connects TRBV19 to TRBJ1-2, with D unclear. This CDR3 reads CASRSRGEEYGYTF. The CDR3 DNA reads TGTGCCAGTAGATCCCGTGGAGAGGAATATGGCTACACCTTC.